This T cell receptor (beta chain) was obtained from a study of regulatory T cells in long-lasting Graves disease. Study as a whole: The term persistent Graves' disease signified upward of 5 years on antithyroid drugs with positive TSH receptor antibodies. Study-wide points: It was in persistent disease that TRBV28, TRBJ1-2 and TRBJ2-5 were favored.

Per germline, CDR1 MNHEY and CDR2 SMNVEV (reference sequence). The ends lost 6 bases at V and 5 bases at J; junction bases unmatched: 7. The CDR3 has 14 amino acids. Time point reported: persistent/refractory GD, antithyroid drugs over 5 years with positive TRAb. Isolated PBMC RNA provided the starting material for the TCR library. This clonotype appeared many times. Its antigen is unidentified. iRepertoire HTBI primers and Arm-PCR of CDR3 regions built TCR beta libraries. TCRdb re-analysed the multiplex PCR reads in MiXCR, keeping a single row per CDR3 protein. The data contain 600,000 to 850,000 distinct CDR3 sequences, about 30% of them singletons.

The sequence was collected from a female donor with Graves disease. The sample in question was peripheral blood mononuclear cells (PBMCs), obtained when the disease was refractory, from a patient treated with antithyroid drugs. The chain employs TRBV27 and TRBJ2-5, with 9 bases identical to TRBD1. The CDR3 is CASSPGQGLETQYF. CDR3 sequence (DNA): TGTGCCAGCAGCCCGGGACAGGGTTTGGAGACCCAGTACTTC.